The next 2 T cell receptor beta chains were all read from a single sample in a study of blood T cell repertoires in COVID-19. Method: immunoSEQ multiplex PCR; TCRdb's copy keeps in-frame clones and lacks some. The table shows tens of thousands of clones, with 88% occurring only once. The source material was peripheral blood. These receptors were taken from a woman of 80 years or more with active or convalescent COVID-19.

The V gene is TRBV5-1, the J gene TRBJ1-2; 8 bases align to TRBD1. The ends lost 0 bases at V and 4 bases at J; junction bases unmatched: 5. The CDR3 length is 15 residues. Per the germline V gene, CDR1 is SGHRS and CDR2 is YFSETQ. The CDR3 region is CASSLDGDRRYGYTF. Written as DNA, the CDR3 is TGCGCCAGCAGCTTGGATGGGGACAGGCGCTATGGCTACACCTTC.

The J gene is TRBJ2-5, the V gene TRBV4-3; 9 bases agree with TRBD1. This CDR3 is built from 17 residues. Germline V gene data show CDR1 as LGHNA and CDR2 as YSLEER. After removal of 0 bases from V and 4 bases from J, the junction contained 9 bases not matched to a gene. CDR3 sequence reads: CASSQDPYGTGRETQYF. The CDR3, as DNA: TGCGCCAGCAGCCAAGATCCCTATGGGACAGGGAGAGAGACCCAGTACTTC.